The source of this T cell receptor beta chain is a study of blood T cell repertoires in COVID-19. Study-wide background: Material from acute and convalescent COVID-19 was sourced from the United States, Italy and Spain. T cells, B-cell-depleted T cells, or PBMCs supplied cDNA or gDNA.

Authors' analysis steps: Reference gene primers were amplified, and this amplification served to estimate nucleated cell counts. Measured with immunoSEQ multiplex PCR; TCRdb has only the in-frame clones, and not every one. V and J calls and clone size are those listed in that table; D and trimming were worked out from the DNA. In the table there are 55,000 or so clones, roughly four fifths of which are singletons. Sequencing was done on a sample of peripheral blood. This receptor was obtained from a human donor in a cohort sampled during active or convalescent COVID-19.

CDR3 sequence reads: CAPRPKVTGAKSSYNEQFF. The CDR3 DNA sequence: TGTGCCCCCCGGCCAAAGGTGACAGGCGCAAAGAGCTCCTACAATGAGCAGTTCTTC. The V and J genes are TRBV24-1 and TRBJ2-1; D may be TRBD1 (6 bases). Per the germline V gene, CDR1 is KGHDR and CDR2 is SFDVKD. V was pared by 12 bases and J by 0 bases, with 29 bases between. The length of the CDR3 is 19 residues.